The 19 T cell receptor beta chains listed next were all sequenced from one sample in a study of cytomegalovirus exposure and HLA in healthy donors. The PCR ran on 60 Vbeta and 13 Jbeta primers. Measured with immunoSEQ multiplex PCR; TCRdb has only the in-frame clones, and not every one. Of around 120,000 clones in the sample, around four fifths were seen once. The specimen sequenced was PBMCs. These receptors all stem from a man in his sixties in good health and CMV-seropositive.

The chain has TRBV7-2 and TRBJ2-7; TRBD1 matches at 9 bases. With V trimmed by 5 bases and J by 2 bases, 4 bases remained unmatched. CDR3 length: 14 residues. CDR1 is SGHTA, CDR2 FQGNSA, per germline. The CDR3 DNA sequence: TGTGCCAGCAGCCTCCGACAGGGGGCCTACGAGCAGTACTTC. Amino acid sequence: CASSLRQGAYEQYF.

Comment on this clone: At one end, the junction sequence differs from germline, possibly due to a read error. This sequence joins TRBV7-9 and TRBJ1-2, with D perhaps TRBD1 (5 bases). This CDR3 has 14 amino acids. The germline CDR1 and CDR2 sequences are SEHNR and FQNEAQ (reference sequence). The CDR3 bases are TGTTCCAGCAGCTTAGGGGCAGGGAACTATGGCTACACCTTC. Amino acid sequence: CSSSLGAGNYGYTF.

This sequence joins TRBV5-1 and TRBJ2-3; 11 nucleotides line up with TRBD2. CDR1 SGHRS and CDR2 YFSETQ come from the germline V gene. The V segment lost 0 bases and the J segment 4 bases; nucleotides outside the gene matches: 7. The CDR3 loop spans 17 amino acids. CDR3 amino acids: CASSLGSGGAFPDTQYF. In nucleotides, the CDR3 is TGCGCCAGCAGCTTGGGTAGCGGGGGGGCTTTCCCAGATACGCAGTATTTT.

The V and J genes are TRBV5-1 and TRBJ2-7; perhaps TRBD2 as D (5 bases). V dropped 4 bases and J dropped 2 bases, with 16 bases sitting between them. Germline-derived CDR1 and CDR2 are SGHRS and YFSETQ. CDR3 length: 15 residues. The chain's CDR3 is CASSPEGRPTYEQYF. CDR3 coding DNA: TGCGCCAGCAGCCCTGAGGGCCGACCCACCTACGAGCAGTACTTC.

This clone occurred a few times. This chain uses TRBV5-1 with TRBJ1-1, with D perhaps TRBD1 (6 bases). CDR3 length: 13 residues. Germline V gene sequence: CDR1 SGHRS, CDR2 YFSETQ. The V end was cut by 4 bases, the J end by 2 bases, with 9 bases between. The CDR3 reads CASSKDSNTEAFF. The CDR3 bases are TGCGCCAGCAGCAAGGACAGCAACACTGAAGCTTTCTTT.

The chain combines TRBV6-6 with TRBJ1-1; 10 positions match TRBD1. This CDR3 is built from 16 residues. V lost 6 bases and J lost 4; bases outside the gene matches: 11. The germline V gene has CDR1 MNHNY and CDR2 SVGAGI (reference sequence). The CDR3 DNA is TGTGCCAGCAGCCAACCTCCGGGACAGGGGAGCACTGAAGCTTTCTTT. This codes for CASSQPPGQGSTEAFF.

The chain recombines TRBV6-1 with TRBJ1-5, with 7 nucleotides matching TRBD1. There are 15 residues in the CDR3. In germline, CDR1 is MNHNS, CDR2 SASEGT. V lost 7 bases, J lost 3 bases, and 9 bases stayed unmatched. The DNA for the CDR3 is TGTGCCAGCAATAAAATGGGACAGCTCAATCAGCCCCAGCATTTT. This sequence encodes CASNKMGQLNQPQHF.

A single count supports this clone. This chain links TRBV28 with TRBJ2-7, with 11 bases that match TRBD2. Germline V gene lookup returns CDR1 MDHEN and CDR2 SYDVKM. Germline trimming cut 3 bases from V and 6 bases from J; bases unmatched to any gene: 4. CDR3 length equals 14 residues. DNA for the CDR3: TGTGCCAGCAGTTTGCTAGCGGGAGGAGGCGAGCAGTACTTC. Its protein is CASSLLAGGGEQYF.

The CDR3 DNA sequence: TGTGCCAGCAGTACGCAGGGTAAAGACACTGAAGCTTTCTTT. Protein: CASSTQGKDTEAFF. The chain combines TRBV2 with TRBJ1-1; D perhaps matches TRBD1 (5 bases). This CDR3 spans 14 amino acids. The germline V and J ends were trimmed by 5 bases and 3 bases, with 13 bases remaining between them. Germline-derived CDR1 and CDR2 are SNHLY and FYNNEI.

V and J are TRBV2 and TRBJ2-7; 7 positions agree with TRBD2. This CDR3 spans 13 amino acids. The junction had 6 bases not matched to a gene; V was cut back by 7 bases and J by 3 bases. Germline V gives CDR1 SNHLY, CDR2 FYNNEI. In DNA form, the CDR3 reads TGTGCCAGCACCCCGGCTAGCGGCTACGAGCAGTACTTC. It yields the protein CASTPASGYEQYF. Based on the CDR3 plus reference TRBV2 and TRBJ2-7, the full variable domain is EPEVTQTPSHQVTQMGQEVILRCVPISNHLYFYWYRQILGQKVEFLVSFYNNEISEKSEIFDDQFSVERPDGSNFTLKIRSTKLEDSAMYFCASTPASGYEQYFGPGTRLTVT.

This clone was observed a handful of times. The J gene is TRBJ1-2, the V gene TRBV6-4; D not certain. With 5 bases removed from V and 4 bases from J, the gap between germline ends came to 11 bases. The V gene's germline CDR1 is MRHNA and CDR2 SNTAGT. The CDR3 is made up of 13 amino acids. For the CDR3, the DNA is TGTGCCAGCAGTCCCGACTTAGGCTATGGCTACACCTTC. Residues: CASSPDLGYGYTF.

This clone turned up a few times. This rearrangement joins TRBV7-8 to TRBJ2-5; D gene uncertain. Trimming stripped 7 bases from V and 2 bases from J, with 8 bases between. Germline assignment: CDR1 SGHVS and CDR2 FQNEAQ. The length of the CDR3 is 12 residues. The CDR3 reads CASTYEQETQYF. In DNA, the CDR3 is TGTGCCAGCACTTATGAGCAAGAGACCCAGTACTTC.

This chain uses TRBV10-3 with TRBJ1-5; no clear D gene. CDR3 length: 15 amino acids. V was trimmed by 6 bases and J by 4 bases, leaving 16 bases between them. Germline V CDR1 and CDR2: ENHRY, SYGVKD. The CDR3 is CAISVDRDGNQPQHF. The CDR3 DNA is TGTGCCATCAGCGTAGACCGGGATGGGAATCAGCCCCAGCATTTT.

The V and J genes are TRBV19 and TRBJ2-3, with D perhaps TRBD2 (5 bases). The V gene lost 1 base and the J gene lost 2 bases, with 13 bases spanning the gap. CDR1 LNHDA and CDR2 SQIVND come from the germline V gene (reference sequence). The CDR3 sequence is 16 residues long. CDR3 protein: CASSIGAGVYTDTQYF. CDR3 nucleotides: TGTGCCAGTAGTATAGGGGCCGGGGTCTACACAGATACGCAGTATTTT.

This clone was recorded only once. The rearrangement links TRBV2 to TRBJ2-7; D not resolved. Germline V CDR1 and CDR2: SNHLY, FYNNEI. The CDR3 is made up of 13 amino acids. V dropped 4 bases and J dropped 4 bases, with 11 bases sitting between them. This CDR3 is CASSARSTYEQYF. The CDR3 DNA follows: TGTGCCAGCAGTGCGCGGTCCACGTACGAGCAGTACTTC.

The chain links TRBV5-6 to TRBJ1-2, with D hard to call. Germline-derived CDR1 and CDR2 are SGHDT and YYEEEE. The CDR3 is 15 amino acids. The germline V and J ends were trimmed by 2 bases and 4 bases, with 15 bases remaining between them. The chain's CDR3 is CASSFIGRESYGYTF. For the CDR3, the DNA is TGTGCCAGCAGCTTTATAGGGAGAGAAAGCTATGGCTACACCTTC.

As DNA, the CDR3 is TGTGCCAGCTCATCTCGGACTGACACAGATACGCAGTATTTT. This translates into CASSSRTDTDTQYF. This rearrangement joins TRBV5-4 to TRBJ2-3, with D possibly being TRBD2 (5 bases). This CDR3 is built from 14 residues. The germline V and J ends were trimmed by 7 bases and 2 bases, with 14 bases remaining between them. Germline V gives CDR1 SGHNT, CDR2 YYREEE (reference sequence).

This clone turned up a few times. CDR3 DNA sequence: TGCGCCAGCAGTGAGTCTTACGGGGATATCTATGGCTACACCTTC. Protein sequence: CASSESYGDIYGYTF. The chain carries TRBV10-1 and TRBJ1-2; D gene unclear. CDR3 size: 15 residues. The germline CDR1 and CDR2 sequences are WNHNN and SYGVQD (reference sequence). Deletions cut 0 bases from V and 4 bases from J, with 12 bases between.

This chain connects TRBV2 to TRBJ1-1, with 10 nucleotides matching TRBD1. V gave up 5 bases and J gave up 4 bases; unmatched junction bases: 7. Germline CDR1 SNHLY, CDR2 FYNNEI. The CDR3 loop spans 15 amino acids. The DNA of the CDR3 is TGTGCCAGCAGTCCGAGGACAGGGGGAGTCACTGAAGCTTTCTTT. Translation: CASSPRTGGVTEAFF.